This TCR beta chain stems from a study of molecular identifiers for immune sequencing clone quantification. Findings and limits, study-wide: Reportedly, one cell's Jurkat TCR RNA was detected within 1,200,000 naive CD8 cells. Because of identical TCR molecules sharing a barcode, sizes of highly expanded clones could be underestimated.

Libraries of bulk TCR were made by previously described methods (with listed TCR primers). One entry per CDR3 protein results from TCRdb running MiXCR on the PCR reads. This table has 300,000 to 350,000 distinct CDR3 sequences, about 20% appearing once. The V and J ends lost 2 bases and 0 bases, in that order; junction bases with no gene match: 4. CDR1 MNHEY and CDR2 SVGEGT come from the germline V gene. CDR3 length: 16 residues. Comment on this clonotype: Its antigen is unidentified.

Sequencing was performed on naive CD8+ T cells from blood, with Jurkat cell RNA spiked in. Subset of the sample: FACS-sorted CD8+CD4-CCR7+CD45RA+ naive T cells. This receptor was obtained from a human donor in good health. Some libraries in this study had Jurkat cell RNA spiked in. This rearrangement joins TRBV6-2 or TRBV6-3 to TRBJ2-1; 7 positions agree with TRBD1. CDR3 sequence: CASSYRGHGSYNEQFF. CDR3 sequence (DNA): TGTGCCAGCAGTTACAGGGGGCACGGCTCCTACAATGAGCAGTTCTTC.